These 28 T cell receptor beta chains were sequenced from one sample in a study of regulatory T cells in long-lasting Graves disease. With iRepertoire HTBI primers and Arm-PCR of CDR3 regions, TCR beta libraries were built. One entry per CDR3 protein results from TCRdb running MiXCR on the multiplex PCR reads. The sample contains over 350,000 distinct CDR3 sequences, less than 25% of which appear only once. Time point specified: persistent/refractory GD, antithyroid drugs over 5 years with positive TRAb. There was RNA extracted from PBMCs, and the TCR library was made from it. Specimen: peripheral blood mononuclear cells (PBMCs), collected when the disease was refractory, from a patient treated with antithyroid drugs. These receptors were taken from a female donor with Graves disease.

This clonotype was recorded a few times. V gene TRBV11-2 combines with J gene TRBJ2-7; D may be TRBD2 (5 bases). Deletions cut 6 bases from V and 0 bases from J, with 15 bases between. CDR1 and CDR2 (germline): SGHAT, FQNNGV. The CDR3 has 15 amino acids. The CDR3 coding sequence is TGTGCCAGCAGGACGTCGGGGTTCCTCTCCTACGAGCAGTACTTC. Translated: CASRTSGFLSYEQYF. The entire variable domain, with the rest obtained from reference TRBV11-2 and TRBJ2-7, is as follows: EAGVAQSPRYKIIEKRQSVAFWCNPISGHATLYWYQQILGQGPKLLIQFQNNGVVDDSQLPKDRFSAERLKGVDSTLKIQPAKLEDSAVYLCASRTSGFLSYEQYFGPGTRLTVT.

This chain links TRBV6-2 or TRBV6-3 with TRBJ2-3; no reliable D call. CDR3 size: 14 residues. CDR1 MNHEY and CDR2 SVGEGT come from the germline V gene. With 4 bases removed from V and 2 bases from J, the gap between germline ends came to 10 bases. The CDR3 nucleotides read TGTGCCAGCAGTTCAGGCGGAAACACAGATACGCAGTATTTT. This translates into CASSSGGNTDTQYF.

CDR3 sequence (DNA): TGTGCCAGCAGCTTAAGTGTCTCCACCAACAATGAGCAGTTCTTC. This gives the protein CASSLSVSTNNEQFF. The rearrangement uses TRBV7-3 and TRBJ2-1; unclear D gene. Germline loops: CDR1 SGHTA, CDR2 FQGTGA. There are 15 residues in the CDR3. Trimming shortened V by 1 base and J by 5 bases, and 12 bases separated the two germline ends. Looking up the rest from reference TRBV7-3 and TRBJ2-1 gives the full variable domain: GAGVSQTPSNKVTEKGKYVELRCDPISGHTALYWYRQSLGQGPEFLIYFQGTGAADDSGLPNDRFFAVRPEGSVSTLKIQRTERGDSAVYLCASSLSVSTNNEQFFGPGTRLTVL.

This clonotype was detected many times. The chain carries TRBV28 and TRBJ2-5; TRBD2 matches 12 bases. The CDR3 is made up of 15 amino acids. The V segment lost 5 bases and the J segment 5 bases; nucleotides outside the gene matches: 6. Germline V CDR1 and CDR2: MDHEN, SYDVKM. CDR3 DNA sequence: TGTGCCAGCAGTACTCGGACTAGCGGGATGGAGACCCAGTACTTC. Protein product: CASSTRTSGMETQYF. The complete variable domain, with remaining parts taken from reference TRBV28 and TRBJ2-5, reads DVKVTQSSRYLVKRTGEKVFLECVQDMDHENMFWYRQDPGLGLRLIYFSYDVKMKEKGDIPEGYSVSREKKERFSLILESASTNQTSMYLCASSTRTSGMETQYFGPGTRLLVL.

This clonotype was observed many times. The chain combines TRBV2 with TRBJ2-5, with TRBD2 identical over 12 bases. The CDR3 has 15 amino acids. V dropped 7 bases and J dropped 4; count of bases not matched to a gene: 7. From germline, CDR1 is SNHLY and CDR2 FYNNEI. CDR3 residues: CASTTPSGRGETQYF. In DNA form, the CDR3 reads TGTGCCAGCACCACCCCTAGCGGGAGGGGAGAGACCCAGTACTTC.

This clonotype has more than one count but fewer than ten. This chain uses TRBV20-1 with TRBJ1-2; tentative D call: TRBD1 (6 bases). Germline V gene lookup returns CDR1 DFQATT and CDR2 SNEGSKA (reference sequence). V was pared by 6 bases and J by 3 bases, with 11 bases between. The CDR3 loop spans 12 amino acids. CDR3 amino acids: CSAYRVDYGYTF. Written as DNA, the CDR3 is TGCAGTGCCTACAGGGTCGACTATGGCTACACCTTC.

V is TRBV20-1 and J is TRBJ2-6, with D tentatively TRBD1 (7 bases). Between the trimmed V and J ends, which lost 0 bases and 0 bases, there was a span of 24 bases. CDR3 size: 21 residues. CDR1 is DFQATT and CDR2 is SNEGSKA in the germline V gene (reference sequence). This chain's CDR3 is CSARDLVRAGGRNSGANVLTF. DNA for the CDR3: TGCAGTGCTAGAGATCTGGTTCGTGCAGGGGGGAGAAACTCTGGGGCCAACGTCCTGACTTTC.

This clonotype was picked up a small number of times. The chain has TRBV18 and TRBJ2-2; 8 bases align to TRBD2. The CDR3 spans 15 residues. J was trimmed by 4 bases and V by 6 bases; bases with no gene match: 7. Germline V lookup: CDR1 KGHSH, CDR2 LQKENI. The CDR3 spells CASSPGLEGTGELFF. The CDR3 DNA reads as TGTGCCAGCTCGCCGGGACTAGAGGGCACCGGGGAGCTGTTTTTT.

This clonotype has only a few counts. The rearrangement joins TRBV30 to TRBJ2-2, with D possibly matching TRBD2 (5 bases). Germline CDR1 and CDR2: GTSNPN and SVGIG (reference sequence). The CDR3 consists of 14 residues. V dropped 0 bases and J dropped 5 bases, with 10 bases sitting between them. CDR3 bases: TGTGCCTGGAGTGTACTGCCGGGAACCGGGGAGCTGTTTTTT. Its protein product is CAWSVLPGTGELFF.

This chain connects TRBV11-2 to TRBJ2-3; tentatively, D is TRBD1 (5 bases). Germline loops: CDR1 SGHAT, CDR2 FQNNGV. The CDR3 sequence is 16 residues long. Trimming stripped 4 bases from V and 1 base from J, with 15 bases between. CDR3 sequence: CASSSSFRGGTDTQYF. CDR3 bases: TGTGCCAGCAGCTCATCATTTAGGGGCGGCACAGATACGCAGTATTTT. Full variable domain (missing parts from reference TRBV11-2 and TRBJ2-3): EAGVAQSPRYKIIEKRQSVAFWCNPISGHATLYWYQQILGQGPKLLIQFQNNGVVDDSQLPKDRFSAERLKGVDSTLKIQPAKLEDSAVYLCASSSSFRGGTDTQYFGPGTRLTVL.

This chain links TRBV28 with TRBJ1-1, with a weak D call TRBD1 (6 bases). In germline, CDR1 is MDHEN, CDR2 SYDVKM. This CDR3 has 13 amino acids. The V end lost 7 bases, the J end lost 1 base, and 10 bases lay between the germline ends. For the CDR3, the DNA is TGTGCCAGCATCACACAGGGGAACACTGAAGCTTTCTTT. Translating it yields CASITQGNTEAFF.

This clonotype was picked up a small number of times. The rearrangement uses TRBV20-1 and TRBJ2-7; no firm D call. This CDR3 spans 12 amino acids. V lost 7 bases and J 0 bases, leaving 10 bases between the germline ends. CDR1 is DFQATT and CDR2 is SNEGSKA in the germline V gene (reference sequence). The CDR3 DNA reads TGCAGTGTTATCGACTCCTCCTACGAGCAGTACTTC. Its translation is CSVIDSSYEQYF.

This clonotype was counted many times. The chain combines TRBV11-2 with TRBJ2-7; D unresolved. The CDR3 spans 14 residues. Germline loops: CDR1 SGHAT, CDR2 FQNNGV. V was trimmed by 5 bases and J by 3 bases, leaving 14 bases between them. The CDR3 region is CASSPDPGYYEQYF. As DNA, the CDR3 is TGTGCCAGCAGCCCCGATCCGGGCTACTACGAGCAGTACTTC.

The chain joins TRBV7-6 to TRBJ1-1, with D perhaps TRBD1 (5 bases). Germline V gene data show CDR1 as SGHVS and CDR2 as FNYEAQ. The germline V and J ends were trimmed by 2 bases and 4 bases, with 11 bases remaining between them. The CDR3 is 14 amino acids. The CDR3 DNA reads TGTGCCAGCAGCTTAATGTGGGGGAGCACTGAAGCTTTCTTT. Its translation is CASSLMWGSTEAFF.

This clonotype has a handful of counts. The rearrangement joins TRBV5-1 to TRBJ2-7, with a weak D call TRBD2 (6 bases). The V gene's germline CDR1 is SGHRS and CDR2 YFSETQ. CDR3 size: 14 residues. Trimming took off 1 base at V and 6 bases at J, with 14 bases between the two ends. The CDR3 region has the DNA TGCGCCAGCAGCTTGAGGTGGGGGGAGAGCGAGCAGTACTTC. It specifies CASSLRWGESEQYF.

This clonotype has more than one count but fewer than ten. The gene calls are TRBV7-9 and TRBJ2-7, with 10 nucleotides matching TRBD2. V shed 3 bases and J 3 bases; nucleotides not matched to a gene: 11. The CDR3 is made up of 17 amino acids. The germline CDR1 and CDR2 sequences are SEHNR and FQNEAQ (reference sequence). CDR3 sequence: CASSFPISGRAVYEQYF. The CDR3 DNA sequence: TGTGCCAGCAGCTTCCCAATAAGCGGGAGGGCCGTCTACGAGCAGTACTTC.

This clonotype occurred many times. This sequence joins TRBV6-2 or TRBV6-3 and TRBJ1-1; tentatively, D is TRBD1 (6 bases). Germline lookup yields CDR1 MNHEY and CDR2 SVGEGT. This CDR3 comprises 18 residues. V lost 1 base and J lost 0, with 18 bases in between. The CDR3, as DNA: TGTGCCAGCAGTTACTATCAGGGGATCGCGGCCATGAACACTGAAGCTTTCTTT. Translating it yields CASSYYQGIAAMNTEAFF.

This clonotype was detected only a few times. The J gene is TRBJ1-5, the V gene TRBV27, with a weak D call TRBD1 (6 bases). Germline assignment: CDR1 MNHEY and CDR2 SMNVEV (reference sequence). The CDR3 is 11 amino acids. DNA for the CDR3: TGTGCAACAGGGTACACTCAGCCCCAGCATTTT. Amino acids: CATGYTQPQHF.

This clonotype occurred a few times. V is TRBV25-1 and J is TRBJ1-1, with TRBD1 as a possible D gene (6 bases). The germline V and J ends were trimmed by 1 base and 6 bases, with 15 bases remaining between them. CDR3 length: 15 residues. Per the germline V gene, CDR1 is MGHDK and CDR2 is SYGVNS. CDR3 sequence: CASSESDRPSAEAFF. The CDR3 nucleotides read TGTGCCAGCAGTGAATCTGACAGGCCGTCCGCTGAAGCTTTCTTT.

This rearrangement joins TRBV20-1 to TRBJ2-7; D possibly corresponds to TRBD2 (5 bases). The CDR3 is 13 amino acids. Germline assignment: CDR1 DFQATT and CDR2 SNEGSKA (reference sequence). The V and J ends lost 6 bases and 4 bases respectively, with 16 bases between them. CDR3 coding DNA: TGCAGTGCATCACGGGCGGGCTTATACGAGCAGTACTTC. Translated, it gives CSASRAGLYEQYF.

The chain joins TRBV12-3 or TRBV12-4 to TRBJ1-3; D uncertain. V dropped 5 bases and J dropped 3 bases, with 14 bases sitting between them. The CDR3 sequence is 15 residues long. The chain's CDR3 is CASSPLAGGGNTIYF. For the CDR3, the DNA is TGTGCCAGCAGTCCACTAGCTGGTGGTGGAAACACCATATATTTT.

The chain employs TRBV2 and TRBJ2-7; 7 bases are a match to TRBD1. V trimming: 9 bases; J trimming: 2 bases; junction bases outside the gene matches: 7. Germline V gene lookup returns CDR1 SNHLY and CDR2 FYNNEI. The CDR3 is made up of 13 amino acids. The CDR3 sequence is CASRDSSTYEQYF. CDR3 in DNA: TGTGCCAGTCGGGACAGTTCAACCTACGAGCAGTACTTC.

Concerning this clonotype itself: The CDR3 ends on some other residue instead of the conserved phenylalanine or tryptophan, so this is likely a read error. The rearrangement uses TRBV7-2 and TRBJ1-6; 9 bases agree with TRBD1. Per the germline V gene, CDR1 is SGHTA and CDR2 is FQGNSA. The CDR3 totals 16 residues. Unmatched junction bases numbered 10, after V lost 6 bases and J lost 7 bases. The CDR3 DNA reads TGTGCCAGCAGTCGAGCCGGGACAGGGAAGAATTCACCCCTCCACCTT. This sequence encodes CASSRAGTGKNSPLHL.

At least ten counts were recorded for this clonotype. This chain uses TRBV28 with TRBJ2-4; 9 positions match TRBD1. This CDR3 spans 16 amino acids. CDR1 is MDHEN and CDR2 is SYDVKM in the germline V gene. V gave up 5 bases and J gave up 1 base; unmatched junction bases: 6. Here the CDR3 DNA reads TGTGCCAGCAGTCACCGGGACAGGGCGGCCAAAAACATTCAGTACTTC. Translating gives CASSHRDRAAKNIQYF.

This clonotype was seen more than once but under ten times. The chain joins TRBV12-3 or TRBV12-4 to TRBJ1-1, with 7 bases matching TRBD1. CDR3 length: 14 residues. Germline trimming cut 5 bases from V and 4 bases from J; bases unmatched to any gene: 7. Here the CDR3 reads CASSEGASGTEAFF. The CDR3 nucleotides are TGTGCCAGCAGTGAGGGGGCTTCGGGCACTGAAGCTTTCTTT.

Only a few counts were recorded for this clonotype. A clone one base away is much larger, so this may be a read error. This sequence joins TRBV2 and TRBJ2-7; TRBD2 is a possible D gene (6 bases). The CDR3 sequence is 14 residues long. Germline loops: CDR1 SNHLY, CDR2 FYNNEI. The CDR3 DNA reads TGTGCCAGCAGACCCGAGGGAGGAACCTACGGGCAGTACTTC. Encoded protein: CASRPEGGTYGQYF. Variable domain in full (rest from reference TRBV2 and TRBJ2-7): EPEVTQTPSHQVTQMGQEVILRCVPISNHLYFYWYRQILGQKVEFLVSFYNNEISEKSEIFDDQFSVERPDGSNFTLKIRSTKLEDSAMYFCASRPEGGTYGQYFGPGTRLTVT.

Written as DNA, the CDR3 is TGTGCCAGCCGGCCGGGGGACCAGCGCGTCCAAGAGACCCAGTACTTC. This encodes CASRPGDQRVQETQYF. This chain connects TRBV6-4 to TRBJ2-5; weak D call: TRBD2 (6 bases). Trimming removed 8 bases from V and 1 base from J, with 20 bases in between. Germline CDR1 MRHNA, CDR2 SNTAGT. CDR3 length: 16 amino acids.

Only a few counts were recorded for this clonotype. This sequence joins TRBV5-1 and TRBJ2-2, with D unresolved. From germline, CDR1 is SGHRS and CDR2 YFSETQ. CDR3 length: 16 residues. Deletions cut 1 base from V and 0 bases from J, with 10 bases between. CDR3 protein: CASSLTAPSNTGELFF. The CDR3 nucleotides are TGCGCCAGCAGCTTGACAGCTCCCTCGAACACCGGGGAGCTGTTTTTT.